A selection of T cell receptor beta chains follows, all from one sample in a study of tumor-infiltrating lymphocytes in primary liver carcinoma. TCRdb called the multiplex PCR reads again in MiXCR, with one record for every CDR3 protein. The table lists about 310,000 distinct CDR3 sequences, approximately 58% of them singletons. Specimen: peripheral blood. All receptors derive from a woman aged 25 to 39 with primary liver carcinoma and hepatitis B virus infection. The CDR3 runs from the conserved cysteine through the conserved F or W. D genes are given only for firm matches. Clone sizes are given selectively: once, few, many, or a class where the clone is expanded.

CDR3 protein: CASSSGVVDQPHHF
CDR3 DNA: TGTGCCAGCAGCTCAGGGGTGGTGGACCAGCCCCATCATTTT
clone size: -
V gene: TRBV5-6
J gene: TRBJ1-5
D gene: -

CDR3 protein: CARSSRDQGTHEQYF
CDR3 DNA: TGTGCCAGGAGCTCGAGAGACCAGGGCACCCACGAGCAGTACTTC
clone size: -
V gene: TRBV11-2
J gene: TRBJ2-7
D gene: -

CDR3 protein: CARSYGGRAGYTF
CDR3 DNA: TGTGCCAGGAGTTATGGGGGACGGGCTGGCTACACCTTC
clone size: -
V gene: TRBV12-3/TRBV12-4
J gene: TRBJ1-2
D gene: -

CDR3 protein: CVSSSDLLRSSYEQYF
CDR3 DNA: TGTGTCAGCAGCTCGGACCTCCTTCGGAGCTCCTACGAGCAGTACTTC
clone size: -
V gene: TRBV7-8
J gene: TRBJ2-7
D gene: -

CDR3 protein: CASSLGQLNSPLHF
CDR3 DNA: TGCGCCAGCAGCTTGGGACAGTTAAATTCACCCCTCCACTTT
clone size: -
V gene: TRBV5-1
J gene: TRBJ1-6
D gene: -

CDR3 protein: CASSLRVAPRGNTEAFF
CDR3 DNA: TGTGCCAGCAGCTTACGCGTGGCCCCCCGTGGGAACACTGAAGCTTTCTTT
clone size: -
V gene: TRBV5-6
J gene: TRBJ1-1
D gene: -

CDR3 protein: CASSPGHGDGYTF
CDR3 DNA: TGTGCCAGCAGCCCTGGGCACGGGGATGGCTACACCTTC
clone size: medium-sized
V gene: TRBV11-3
J gene: TRBJ1-2
D gene: -

CDR3 protein: CASSDAGQGYNEQFF
CDR3 DNA: TGCGCCAGCAGCGACGCCGGACAGGGGTACAATGAGCAGTTCTTC
clone size: -
V gene: TRBV5-1
J gene: TRBJ2-1
D gene: TRBD1

CDR3 protein: CAAKPSGGKAGSYNEQFF
CDR3 DNA: TGTGCCGCTAAACCTTCCGGCGGCAAGGCGGGCTCCTACAATGAGCAGTTCTTC
clone size: few
V gene: TRBV6-6
J gene: TRBJ2-1
D gene: -

CDR3 protein: CASSQDMRNTEAFF
CDR3 DNA: TGCGCCAGCAGCCAAGATATGCGCAATACTGAAGCTTTCTTT
clone size: -
V gene: TRBV4-1
J gene: TRBJ1-1
D gene: -

CDR3 protein: CASSFPGLQETQYF
CDR3 DNA: TGTGCCAGCAGCTTCCCGGGACTTCAAGAGACCCAGTACTTC
clone size: -
V gene: TRBV7-9
J gene: TRBJ2-5
D gene: -

CDR3 protein: CSVEQSSGSSQCF
CDR3 DNA: TGCAGCGTTGAACAATCGTCAGGGAGCTCCCAGTGCTTC
clone size: -
V gene: TRBV29-1
J gene: TRBJ2-5
D gene: -

CDR3 protein: CASSLARSYNEQFF
CDR3 DNA: TGTGCCAGCAGCCTAGCTAGAAGCTACAATGAGCAGTTTTTC
clone size: -
V gene: TRBV7-8
J gene: TRBJ2-1
D gene: -

CDR3 protein: CASSFSLAGGSYEQYF
CDR3 DNA: TGTGCCAGCAGTTTTTCCCTAGCCGGAGGATCCTACGAGCAGTACTTC
clone size: many
V gene: TRBV12-3/TRBV12-4
J gene: TRBJ2-7
D gene: -

CDR3 protein: CASSPIRDGYKQYF
CDR3 DNA: TGTGCCAGCAGCCCCATACGGGATGGATACAAGCAGTACTTC
clone size: once
V gene: TRBV11-2
J gene: TRBJ2-7
D gene: -

CDR3 protein: CASSPDGTDAQFF
CDR3 DNA: TGTGCCAGCAGCCCCGATGGAACGGATGCGCAGTTCTTC
clone size: -
V gene: TRBV14
J gene: TRBJ2-1
D gene: -